The 27 T cell receptor beta chains below all came from one sample that was sequenced in a study of blood T cell repertoires in COVID-19. The method was immunoSEQ multiplex PCR; TCRdb's version includes in-frame clones alone and lacks a portion of them. The repertoire holds about 220,000 clones, with 84% as singletons. The source material was peripheral blood. Receptors were obtained from a man aged 50 to 59 with active or convalescent COVID-19.

This clone was detected a few times. The chain carries TRBV12-3 or TRBV12-4 and TRBJ1-5; D is ambiguous. The V end was cut by 6 bases, the J end by 3 bases, with 9 bases between. This CDR3 has 13 amino acids. CDR3 sequence (DNA): TGTGCCAGCAGGGGGAGCCCCAATCAGCCCCAGCATTTT. As protein: CASRGSPNQPQHF.

The chain uses TRBV19 and TRBJ2-2, with 7 bases identical to TRBD1. The CDR3 spans 14 residues. Germline V gene data show CDR1 as LNHDA and CDR2 as SQIVND (reference sequence). V shed 4 bases, J shed 2 bases, and the junction held 1 base outside the gene matches. CDR3 nucleotides: TGTGCCAGTAGTAGGGACAGAAACACCGGGGAGCTGTTTTTT. The encoded protein is CASSRDRNTGELFF.

The CDR3 DNA is TGTGCCAGCAGTCGACCTACAGGGGGCCTAGGGACTAGCGGGATCACCGGGGAGCTGTTTTTT. Protein sequence: CASSRPTGGLGTSGITGELFF. The rearrangement uses TRBV2 and TRBJ2-2, with 13 bases matching TRBD2. The germline V gene encodes CDR1 SNHLY and CDR2 FYNNEI. V was clipped by 5 bases and J by 4 bases; unmatched bases: 19. CDR3 length: 21 amino acids.

Only a few counts were recorded for this clone. The rearrangement links TRBV18 to TRBJ1-5; D is undetermined. V gave up 4 bases and J gave up 6 bases, with 7 bases separating them. Looked up from germline, CDR1 is KGHSH and CDR2 is LQKENI. The CDR3 is made up of 12 amino acids. The DNA for the CDR3 is TGTGCCAGCTCACTATTCGGTCAGCCCCAGCATTTT. This encodes CASSLFGQPQHF.

J is TRBJ1-2 and V is TRBV15, with unresolved D. This CDR3 is 15 amino acids long. V gave up 9 bases and J gave up 5 bases, with 22 bases separating them. CDR1 and CDR2 from the germline V gene are LNHNV and YYDKDF (reference sequence). In nucleotides, the CDR3 is TGTGCCACTACCGAGGGCGACGGACTATCTTATGGCTACACCTTC. Encoded protein: CATTEGDGLSYGYTF. Together with reference TRBV15 and TRBJ1-2, the CDR3 gives the full variable domain: DAMVIQNPRYQVTQFGKPVTLSCSQTLNHNVMYWYQQKSSQAPKLLFHYYDKDFNNEADTPDNFQSRRPNTSFCFLDIRSPGLGDTAMYLCATTEGDGLSYGYTFGSGTRLTVV.

The chain uses TRBV7-9 and TRBJ1-3; D gene ambiguous. This CDR3 has 10 residues. CDR1 and CDR2 from the germline V gene are SEHNR and FQNEAQ (reference sequence). V gave up 4 bases and J gave up 8 bases, with 3 bases separating them. CDR3 nucleotides: TGTGCCAGCAGCTCTTACACCATATATTTT. It codes for CASSSYTIYF.

This rearrangement joins TRBV3-1 (or the pseudogene TRBV3-2) to TRBJ2-1; 7 bases agree with TRBD2. The ends lost 3 bases at V and 9 bases at J; junction bases unmatched: 2. Germline lookup yields CDR1 LGHDT and CDR2 YNNKEL (reference sequence). The CDR3 totals 12 residues. Here the CDR3 reads CASSHGLGEQFF. The DNA of the CDR3 is TGTGCCAGCAGCCACGGACTAGGTGAGCAGTTCTTC.

This rearrangement joins TRBV6-4 to TRBJ1-1; D is uncertain. Deletions cut 3 bases from V and 11 bases from J, with 16 bases between. This CDR3 spans 13 amino acids. Germline V gene lookup returns CDR1 MRHNA and CDR2 SNTAGT. The CDR3 loop reads CASSERTGLGAFF. CDR3 nucleotide sequence: TGTGCCAGCAGTGAGAGGACCGGACTGGGGGCTTTCTTT.

The genes are TRBV18 and TRBJ2-5; D is unclear. The CDR3 spans 12 residues. V lost 4 bases, J lost 5 bases, and 8 bases lay in between. The germline V gene has CDR1 KGHSH and CDR2 LQKENI. CDR3 protein: CASSLLRETQYF. The CDR3 bases are TGTGCCAGCTCACTGTTGAGGGAGACCCAGTACTTC.

CDR3 bases: TGTGCCAGCAGCGTAGAAAATCAGGCCGCTGAGCAGTTCTTC. It codes for CASSVENQAAEQFF. The chain couples TRBV9 to TRBJ2-1; D is uncertain. This CDR3 spans 14 amino acids. Germline CDR1 SGDLS, CDR2 YYNGEE. V lost 0 bases and J lost 9, with 13 bases in between.

This chain links TRBV4-2 with TRBJ2-5; 8 bases map to TRBD2. The CDR3 covers 15 residues. From germline, CDR1 is LGHNA and CDR2 YNFKEQ. V was pared by 0 bases and J by 5 bases, with 5 bases of the junction left unmatched. This CDR3 reads CASSQDRGGSETQYF. The DNA for the CDR3 is TGTGCCAGCAGCCAAGATCGGGGGGGTTCGGAGACCCAGTACTTC.

The gene calls are TRBV6-2 or TRBV6-3 and TRBJ2-5, with TRBD1 matching over 7 bases. This CDR3 region has 17 residues. Germline values: CDR1 MNHEY, CDR2 SVGEGT. V lost 2 bases to trimming and J lost 5 bases; unmatched junction nucleotides: 14. CDR3 sequence: CASSYQAQTGIEETQYF. For the CDR3, the DNA is TGTGCCAGCAGTTACCAAGCCCAGACAGGGATTGAGGAGACCCAGTACTTC.

V gene TRBV4-2 combines with J gene TRBJ2-5; TRBD1 matches 7 bases. Unmatched junction bases numbered 10, after V lost 4 bases and J lost 2 bases. This CDR3 has 16 amino acids. The germline V gene has CDR1 LGHNA and CDR2 YNFKEQ. CDR3 residues: CASSPLRTGVQETQYF. CDR3 DNA sequence: TGTGCCAGCAGCCCCTTGAGGACAGGAGTACAAGAGACCCAGTACTTC.

The genes are TRBV7-2 and TRBJ2-1; TRBD2 aligns across 7 bases. CDR3 length: 15 amino acids. Germline V gene data show CDR1 as SGHTA and CDR2 as FQGNSA. Trimming at V came to 1 base and at J to 4 bases, leaving 4 bases not matched to a gene. The CDR3 nucleotides are TGTGCCAGCAGCTTAGGGGGGGGTACATACAATGAGCAGTTCTTC. This gives the protein CASSLGGGTYNEQFF.

This clone has just a few counts. V gene TRBV5-1 combines with J gene TRBJ1-2; 9 bases fit TRBD1. Germline CDR1 is SGHRS and CDR2 is YFSETQ. The CDR3 sequence is 15 residues long. Germline trimming cut 4 bases from V and 5 bases from J; bases unmatched to any gene: 9. The CDR3 DNA reads as TGCGCCAGCAGCCCGATTCCGGGACAGGGATATGGCTACACCTTC. This translates into CASSPIPGQGYGYTF. Filled out from reference TRBV5-1 and TRBJ1-2, the complete variable domain reads KAGVTQTPRYLIKTRGQQVTLSCSPISGHRSVSWYQQTPGQGLQFLFEYFSETQRNKGNFPGRFSGRQFSNSRSEMNVSTLELGDSALYLCASSPIPGQGYGYTFGSGTRLTVV.

J is TRBJ2-7 and V is TRBV27; 7 bases agree with TRBD2. The germline V gene encodes CDR1 MNHEY and CDR2 SMNVEV (reference sequence). Trimming at V came to 7 bases and at J to 0 bases, leaving 9 bases not matched to a gene. The CDR3 extends over 15 amino acids. In DNA form, the CDR3 reads TGTGCCAGCACCGGCGGGGGTGGGGCCTCCTACGAGCAGTACGTC. Its protein is CASTGGGGASYEQYV.

J is TRBJ2-7 and V is TRBV5-4; possible D gene TRBD2, 6 bases. From germline, CDR1 is SGHNT and CDR2 YYREEE (reference sequence). CDR3 size: 14 residues. V lost 0 bases and J 3 bases, leaving 10 bases between the germline ends. In nucleotides, the CDR3 is TGTGCCAGCAGCTTGGCCGGCGGGAACTACGAGCAGTACTTC. Translating gives CASSLAGGNYEQYF.

The chain combines TRBV28 with TRBJ2-7; no firm D call. Germline V gene lookup returns CDR1 MDHEN and CDR2 SYDVKM. CDR3 size: 13 residues. The V end was cut by 6 bases, the J end by 3 bases, with 12 bases between. This chain's CDR3 is CASSLGSLYEQYF. The CDR3 nucleotides are TGTGCCAGCAGCCTCGGGTCCCTCTACGAGCAGTACTTC.

This clone was detected once. The J gene is TRBJ1-5, the V gene TRBV7-9; D gene uncertain. Trimming took off 6 bases at V and 4 bases at J, with 19 bases between the two ends. Germline assignment: CDR1 SEHNR and CDR2 FQNEAQ (reference sequence). The CDR3 is made up of 16 amino acids. In DNA form, the CDR3 reads TGTGCCAGCAGATCAGCTAGGAGGCCTTGGAATCAGCCCCAGCATTTT. As protein: CASRSARRPWNQPQHF.

The rearrangement uses TRBV28 and TRBJ2-3, with D possibly TRBD1 on 6 matching bases. Deletions cut 5 bases from V and 6 bases from J, with 18 bases between. Germline V gives CDR1 MDHEN, CDR2 SYDVKM. This CDR3 is 15 amino acids long. CDR3 DNA: TGTGCCAGCAGTAGGGGGACCTCAGGATACGATACGCAGTATTTT. It specifies CASSRGTSGYDTQYF. Complete variable domain (other parts from reference TRBV28 and TRBJ2-3): DVKVTQSSRYLVKRTGEKVFLECVQDMDHENMFWYRQDPGLGLRLIYFSYDVKMKEKGDIPEGYSVSREKKERFSLILESASTNQTSMYLCASSRGTSGYDTQYFGPGTRLTVL.

This clone appeared once. The chain links TRBV15 to TRBJ2-3; TRBD1 is a possible D gene (7 bases). With 5 bases removed from V and 2 bases from J, the gap between germline ends came to 23 bases. CDR3 length: 18 amino acids. The germline CDR1 and CDR2 sequences are LNHNV and YYDKDF (reference sequence). The CDR3 is CATSPGGGAGPLTDTQYF. As DNA, the CDR3 is TGTGCCACCAGCCCAGGGGGTGGAGCGGGCCCGCTCACAGATACGCAGTATTTT.

This sequence joins TRBV28 and TRBJ2-5; D may be TRBD2 (7 bases). V lost 6 bases and J lost 3, with 11 bases in between. Germline CDR1 reads MDHEN; CDR2 reads SYDVKM. This CDR3 contains 13 residues. CDR3 in DNA: TGTGCCAGCAGCGAGGGGGGGGAAGAGACCCAGTACTTC. Protein: CASSEGGEETQYF.

The chain couples TRBV9 to TRBJ1-2; 10 positions match TRBD1. The CDR3 is made up of 15 amino acids. The germline V gene has CDR1 SGDLS and CDR2 YYNGEE. The V gene end was trimmed by 0 bases and the J gene end by 7 bases; junction bases not matched to a gene: 6. The CDR3 sequence is CASSVDPGQGGGYTF. For the CDR3, the DNA is TGTGCCAGCAGCGTAGACCCCGGACAGGGGGGTGGCTACACCTTC.

This clone was counted once. V and J are TRBV5-1 and TRBJ2-1, with TRBD1 as a possible D gene (5 bases). CDR3 length: 15 residues. The ends were cut back, 0 bases at V and 2 bases at J, with 9 bases in the middle. Germline V gene lookup returns CDR1 SGHRS and CDR2 YFSETQ. CDR3 nucleotide sequence: TGCGCCAGCAGCTTGGAGGACAACGCCTACAATGAGCAGTTCTTC. Residues: CASSLEDNAYNEQFF.

This clone is medium-sized by share. DNA for the CDR3: TGCAGCGTTGAAGTGATGGCAGGGTCGGCTTTCTTT. Amino acids: CSVEVMAGSAFF. The gene calls are TRBV29-1 and TRBJ1-1; a possible D gene is TRBD1 (5 bases). The CDR3 has 12 amino acids. Germline V gene data show CDR1 as SQVTM and CDR2 as ANQGSEA. Between the trimmed V and J ends, which lost 1 base and 11 bases, there was a span of 14 bases.

This chain uses TRBV5-1 with TRBJ2-1; unclear D gene. Germline assignment: CDR1 SGHRS and CDR2 YFSETQ. With 4 bases removed from V and 8 bases from J, the gap between germline ends came to 16 bases. The CDR3 has 14 residues. The CDR3 sequence is CASSVSVPSDEQFF. CDR3 sequence (DNA): TGCGCCAGCAGCGTCAGTGTACCGTCCGATGAGCAGTTCTTC. The variable domain in full, with the rest retrieved from reference TRBV5-1 and TRBJ2-1, is KAGVTQTPRYLIKTRGQQVTLSCSPISGHRSVSWYQQTPGQGLQFLFEYFSETQRNKGNFPGRFSGRQFSNSRSEMNVSTLELGDSALYLCASSVSVPSDEQFFGPGTRLTVL.

The chain links TRBV29-1 to TRBJ2-7; 11 bases match TRBD2. Per the germline V gene, CDR1 is SQVTM and CDR2 is ANQGSEA. The CDR3 contains 14 residues. J gave up 3 bases and V 4 bases, and 5 bases lay outside the gene matches. The CDR3 reads CSVVGLADIYEQYF. As DNA, the CDR3 is TGCAGCGTTGTGGGACTAGCGGACATCTACGAGCAGTACTTC.